This TCR beta chain was obtained from a study of T-cell memory formation after mild COVID-19. This clonotype was counted between two and nine times. TCRdb re-called the 5' RACE reads through MiXCR, storing one row per CDR3 protein. The sample has around 470,000 distinct CDR3 sequences, around 20% seen once. Per germline, CDR1 SGHTA and CDR2 FQGNSA. Trimming cost V 1 base and J 1 base, with 15 bases left between them. This CDR3 is 17 amino acids long. The clonotype was recovered from an adult woman who had mild COVID-19 (a few samples of this study predate the infection). Cell type and time point are not known. The V call is TRBV7-2, the J call TRBJ2-3; the D gene is possibly TRBD2 (5 bases). The sequencing sample was made of PBMCs or a T cell subset sorted from them (not recorded which). CDR3 nucleotide sequence: TGTGCCAGCAGCTTAGTAGGTCCGGCGAGGGGCACAGATACGCAGTATTTT. Translated: CASSLVGPARGTDTQYF.